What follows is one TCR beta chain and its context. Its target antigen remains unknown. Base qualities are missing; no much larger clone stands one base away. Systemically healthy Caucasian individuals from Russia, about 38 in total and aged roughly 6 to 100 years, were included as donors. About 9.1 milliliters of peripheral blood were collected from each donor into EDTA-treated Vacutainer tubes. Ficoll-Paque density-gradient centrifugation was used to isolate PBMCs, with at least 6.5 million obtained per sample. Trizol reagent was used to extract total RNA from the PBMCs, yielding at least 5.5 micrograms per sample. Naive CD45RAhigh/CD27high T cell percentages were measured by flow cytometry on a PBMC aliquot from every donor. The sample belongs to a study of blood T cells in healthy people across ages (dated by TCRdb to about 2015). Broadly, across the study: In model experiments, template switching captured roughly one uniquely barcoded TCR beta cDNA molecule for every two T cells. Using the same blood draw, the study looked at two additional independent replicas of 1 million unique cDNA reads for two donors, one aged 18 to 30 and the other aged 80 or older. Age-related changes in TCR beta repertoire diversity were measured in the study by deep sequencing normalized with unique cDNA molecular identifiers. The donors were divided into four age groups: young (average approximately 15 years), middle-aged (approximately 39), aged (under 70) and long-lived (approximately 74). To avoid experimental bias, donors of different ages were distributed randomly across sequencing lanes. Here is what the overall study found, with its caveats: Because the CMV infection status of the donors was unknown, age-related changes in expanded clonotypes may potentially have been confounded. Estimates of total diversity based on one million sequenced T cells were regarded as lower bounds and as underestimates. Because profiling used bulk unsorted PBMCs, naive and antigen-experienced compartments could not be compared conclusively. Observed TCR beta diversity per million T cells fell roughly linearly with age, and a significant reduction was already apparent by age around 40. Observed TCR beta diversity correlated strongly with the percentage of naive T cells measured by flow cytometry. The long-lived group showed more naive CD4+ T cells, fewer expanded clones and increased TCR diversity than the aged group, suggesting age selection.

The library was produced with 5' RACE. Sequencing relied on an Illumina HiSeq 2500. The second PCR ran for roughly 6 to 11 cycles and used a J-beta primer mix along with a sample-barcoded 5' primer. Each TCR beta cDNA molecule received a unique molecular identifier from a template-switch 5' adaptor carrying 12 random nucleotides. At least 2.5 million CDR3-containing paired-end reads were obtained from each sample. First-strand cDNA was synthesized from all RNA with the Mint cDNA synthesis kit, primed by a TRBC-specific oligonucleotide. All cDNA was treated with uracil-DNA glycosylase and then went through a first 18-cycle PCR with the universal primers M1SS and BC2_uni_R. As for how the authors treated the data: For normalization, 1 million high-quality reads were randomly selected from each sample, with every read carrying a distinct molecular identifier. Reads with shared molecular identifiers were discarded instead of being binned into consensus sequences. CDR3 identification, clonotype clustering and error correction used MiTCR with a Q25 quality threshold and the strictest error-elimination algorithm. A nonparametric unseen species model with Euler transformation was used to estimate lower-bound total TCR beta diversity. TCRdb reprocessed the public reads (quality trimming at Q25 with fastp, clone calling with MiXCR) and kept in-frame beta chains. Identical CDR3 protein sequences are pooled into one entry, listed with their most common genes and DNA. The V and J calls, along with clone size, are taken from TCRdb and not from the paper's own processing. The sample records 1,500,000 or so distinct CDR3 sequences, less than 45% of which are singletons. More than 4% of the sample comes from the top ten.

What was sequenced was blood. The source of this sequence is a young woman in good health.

CDR3 reads: CASSHLGGQETQYF. The bases read TGTGCCAGCAGCCACCTGGGGGGCCAAGAGACCCAGTACTTC. The rearranged chain carries TRBV7-8 and TRBJ2-5; the D gene is perhaps TRBD2, from 6 matching bases. At the junction V is shortened by 5 bases and J by 1 base, with 11 bases in between. From its cysteine to its phenylalanine, the CDR3 spans 14 amino acids. Left in the record is the CDR3 DNA by itself, 42 bases read in frame from the first base. CDR1 and CDR2 (SGHVS, FQNEAQ) derive from the germline V gene.